This TCR beta chain appears in the sequencing data of a study of identical twins listed by TCRdb under 2016. A note on the overall study: TCR alpha and beta repertoires from monozygotic twins, unrelated adults of various ages and cord blood were deep-sequenced to test whether fetal clonotypes persist. Replicate twin experiments were performed at different times using different library preparation protocols to rule out contamination.

V lost 4 bases and J lost 1 base; the stretch between them is 11 bases long. As encoded in the germline V gene, CDR1 is MNHNS while CDR2 is SASEGT. From its cysteine to its phenylalanine, the CDR3 spans 14 amino acids. Left in the record is the CDR3 DNA by itself, 42 bases read in frame from the first base. Every donor in the study was a healthy Caucasian. Broad study findings and their caveats: Abundant cord blood beta clonotypes had fewer insertions, young adult naive repertoires showed a similar but weaker trend, and memory repertoires showed no such trend. Invariant T cells such as MAIT and iNKT could partly confound zero-insertion analyses, although diverse VJ usage argued against such confounding for most clonotypes. Because the same donors could not be followed over many years, the conclusions relied on cross-sectional statistical analysis. In beta out-of-frame sequences, excess twin sharing was weaker, because having fewer shared sequences lowered the signal-to-noise ratio. Out-of-frame TCR alpha sequences shared between twins showed an excess of low generation-probability sequences compared with coincidental sharing between unrelated individuals. In monozygotic twins, out-of-frame TCR alpha sharing was systematically underestimated by recombination models, although the models agreed with sharing between unrelated individuals.

The method behind the library was 5' RACE. Sequencing was performed on an Illumina HiSeq 2000. Template switching added a universal primer binding site, and the final cDNA carried a unique molecular identifier that allowed TCR cDNA molecules to be counted accurately. Specific primers in the conserved constant-segment region were used to synthesize first-strand cDNA for TCR alpha and beta chains. To control for contamination, each cDNA library was double barcoded with a SMART-Mk sample barcode plus Illumina barcodes. TruSeq adapter sequences and Illumina sample barcodes were added in two successive PCR steps. The Illumina HiSeq platform was used with custom primers to sequence TCR alpha and beta cDNA libraries. The study's processing was this. Unique molecular identifiers were extracted from raw reads with MiGEC, and CDR3 positions were determined with MiXCR. Recombination models were inferred per individual with the repgenHMM and IGoR tools using an EM algorithm. The analysis of shared clonotypes was done with the tcR package in R, with sharing normalized by the product of cloneset sizes. To study raw recombination free of thymic and clonal selection effects, out-of-frame nonproductive sequences were analyzed. TCRdb trimmed the raw reads at Q25, called clones with MiXCR and kept productive beta chains. Rows with one shared CDR3 protein collapse into an entry with the most common genes and DNA. These V and J calls rely on TCRdb rather than the paper's analysis. This sample lists about 1.7 million distinct CDR3 sequences; about 31% were detected once. Less than 0.35% of the sample goes to the ten largest clones.

A remark on this clonotype: What antigen it recognizes has not been identified. Base-call qualities are not available, and no considerably larger clone is one nucleotide away.

The sequencing sample was made of cord blood. The clonotype was recovered from a newborn girl in good health. In this chain, TRBV6-1 is recombined with TRBJ2-7, with TRBD1 as a weak D call on 6 bases. The CDR3 reads as follows: CASSGGGYSYEQYF. In nucleotide form, the sequence is TGTGCCAGCAGTGGAGGGGGTTATTCCTACGAGCAGTACTTC.